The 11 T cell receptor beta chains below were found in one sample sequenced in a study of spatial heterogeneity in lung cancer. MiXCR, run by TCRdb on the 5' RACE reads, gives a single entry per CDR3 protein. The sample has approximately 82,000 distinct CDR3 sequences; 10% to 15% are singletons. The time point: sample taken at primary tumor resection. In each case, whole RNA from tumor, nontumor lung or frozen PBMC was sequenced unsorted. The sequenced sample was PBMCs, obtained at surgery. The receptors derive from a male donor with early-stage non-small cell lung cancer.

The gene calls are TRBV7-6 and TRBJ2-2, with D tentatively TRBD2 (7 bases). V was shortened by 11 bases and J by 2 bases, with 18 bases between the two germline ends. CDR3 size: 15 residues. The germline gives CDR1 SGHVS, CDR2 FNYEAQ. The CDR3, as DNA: TGTGCCTCCCTCGGGGGGCCCTTTAACACCGGGGAGCTGTTTTTT. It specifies CASLGGPFNTGELFF.

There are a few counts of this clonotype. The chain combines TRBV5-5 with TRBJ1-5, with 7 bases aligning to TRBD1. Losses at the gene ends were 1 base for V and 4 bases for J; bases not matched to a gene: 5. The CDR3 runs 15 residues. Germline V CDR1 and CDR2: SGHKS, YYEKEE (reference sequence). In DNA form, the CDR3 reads TGTGCCAGCAGCTTGATGTCAGGGGGAAATCAGCCCCAGCATTTT. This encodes CASSLMSGGNQPQHF.

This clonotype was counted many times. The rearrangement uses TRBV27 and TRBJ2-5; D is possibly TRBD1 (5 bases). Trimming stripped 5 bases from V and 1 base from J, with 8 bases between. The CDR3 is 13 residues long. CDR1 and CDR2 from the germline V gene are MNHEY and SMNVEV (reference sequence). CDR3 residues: CASSPGSQETQYF. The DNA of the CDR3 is TGTGCCAGCAGTCCAGGGTCCCAAGAGACCCAGTACTTC.

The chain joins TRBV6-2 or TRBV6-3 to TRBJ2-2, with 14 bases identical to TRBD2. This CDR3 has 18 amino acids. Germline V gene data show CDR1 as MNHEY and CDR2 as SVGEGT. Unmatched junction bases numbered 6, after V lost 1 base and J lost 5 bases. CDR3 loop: CASSYLGLAGGRTGELFF. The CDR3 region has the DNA TGTGCCAGCAGTTACTTAGGACTAGCGGGAGGACGGACCGGGGAGCTGTTTTTT.

In nucleotides, the CDR3 is TGTGCCTCACGGGACAGGGGGCTCTACGAGCAGTACTTC. It is translated as CASRDRGLYEQYF. The V call is TRBV2, the J call TRBJ2-7; 12 bases match TRBD1. The junction had 5 bases not matched to a gene; V was cut back by 11 bases and J by 3 bases. The CDR3 has 13 amino acids. The V gene's germline CDR1 is SNHLY and CDR2 FYNNEI.

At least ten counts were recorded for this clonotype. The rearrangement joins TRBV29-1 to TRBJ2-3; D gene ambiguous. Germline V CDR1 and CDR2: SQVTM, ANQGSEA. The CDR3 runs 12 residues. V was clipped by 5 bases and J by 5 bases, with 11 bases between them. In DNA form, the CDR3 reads TGCAGCGTTCCTGGACGGAAAGATACGCAGTATTTT. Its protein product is CSVPGRKDTQYF.

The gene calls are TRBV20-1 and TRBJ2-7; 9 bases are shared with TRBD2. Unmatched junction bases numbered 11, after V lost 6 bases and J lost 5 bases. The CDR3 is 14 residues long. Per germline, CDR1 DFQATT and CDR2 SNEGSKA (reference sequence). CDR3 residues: CSASSREGRDEQYF. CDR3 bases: TGCAGTGCCTCATCGCGGGAGGGCCGCGACGAGCAGTACTTC.

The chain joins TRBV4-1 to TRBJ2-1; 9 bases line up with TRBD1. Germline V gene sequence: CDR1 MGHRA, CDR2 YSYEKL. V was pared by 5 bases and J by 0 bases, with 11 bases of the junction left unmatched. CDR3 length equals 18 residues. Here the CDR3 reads CASSSRTGAYSSYNEQFF. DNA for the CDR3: TGCGCCAGCAGCTCCCGGACAGGGGCCTACTCCTCCTACAATGAGCAGTTCTTC.

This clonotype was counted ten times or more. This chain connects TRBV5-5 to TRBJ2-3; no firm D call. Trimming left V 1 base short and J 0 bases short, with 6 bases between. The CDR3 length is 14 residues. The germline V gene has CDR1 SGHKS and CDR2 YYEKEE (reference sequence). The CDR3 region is CASSLSDSTDTQYF. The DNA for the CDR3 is TGTGCCAGCAGCTTGAGTGACAGCACAGATACGCAGTATTTT.

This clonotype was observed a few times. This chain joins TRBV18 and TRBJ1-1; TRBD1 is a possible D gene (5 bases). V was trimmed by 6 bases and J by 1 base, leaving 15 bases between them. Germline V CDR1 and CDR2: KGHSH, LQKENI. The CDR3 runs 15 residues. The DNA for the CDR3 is TGTGCCAGCTCCGAATCGACAGCGGGGAACACTGAAGCTTTCTTT. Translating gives CASSESTAGNTEAFF.

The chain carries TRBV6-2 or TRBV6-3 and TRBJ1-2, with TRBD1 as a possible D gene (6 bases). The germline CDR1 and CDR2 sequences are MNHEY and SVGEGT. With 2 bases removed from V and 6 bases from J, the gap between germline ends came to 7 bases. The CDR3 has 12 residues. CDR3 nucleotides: TGTGCCAGCAGTTACGGGGGCCATGGCTACACCTTC. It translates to CASSYGGHGYTF.